The rows below give T cell receptor beta chains drawn from one sample of a study of metastatic and nonmetastatic thyroid tumors. TCRdb re-clonotyped the PCR reads via MiXCR. Among about 7,300 clones listed, over 2.5% were seen once. The source material was tumor tissue. The receptors come from a female donor with papillary thyroid cancer or a benign thyroid nodule (not recorded which). Some clones in this sample may be carry-over from other donors' samples. The CDR3 runs from the conserved cysteine through the conserved F or W. A D gene is named only where the DNA matches it firmly. The size entry gives once, few, many, or a class for an expanded clone.

d_call cdr3_length clone_size j_call v_call cdr3_aa cdr3_nt
NA 14 many TRBJ1-1 TRBV6-4 CASGGLGGVSEAFF TGTGCCAGCGGAGGTCTGGGGGGGGTATCTGAAGCTTTCTTT
NA 13 medium-sized TRBJ2-3 TRBV6-1 CASSQLPGDTQYF TGTGCCAGCAGCCAATTACCGGGGGATACGCAGTATTTT
NA 14 many TRBJ2-1 TRBV7-9 CASSSTSSYNEQFF TGTGCCAGCAGCTCAACTAGCTCCTACAATGAGCAGTTCTTC
TRBD2 16 many TRBJ2-1 TRBV19 CASSTMGLAGGDEQFF TGTGCCAGTAGTACCATGGGACTAGCGGGAGGCGATGAGCAGTTCTTC
TRBD1 14 medium-sized TRBJ2-5 TRBV15 CATSRAGTAETQYF TGTGCCACCAGCAGAGCCGGGACAGCAGAGACCCAGTACTTC
NA 13 many TRBJ2-7 TRBV5-6 CASSLRGLYEQYF TGTGCCAGCAGCCTCCGCGGGTTGTACGAGCAGTACTTC
TRBD2 13 many TRBJ2-7 TRBV2 CASKDGRTYEQYF TGTGCCAGCAAAGACGGGAGGACCTACGAGCAGTACTTC
TRBD2 16 many TRBJ2-1 TRBV29-1 CSVDISGRPLTAEQFF TGCAGCGTTGATATTAGCGGGAGGCCGCTGACCGCTGAGCAGTTCTTC
TRBD2 17 many TRBJ2-3 TRBV12-3/TRBV12-4 CASSTLTSGRFGDTQYF TGTGCCAGCAGTACACTGACTAGCGGGAGGTTTGGAGATACGCAGTATTTT
NA 15 many TRBJ1-4 TRBV14 CASSQWGQGNEKLFF TGTGCCAGCAGCCAATGGGGGCAGGGAAATGAAAAACTGTTTTTT
NA 15 many TRBJ1-3 TRBV18 CASSPTRGTGNTIYF TGTGCCAGCTCACCAACTAGGGGTACTGGAAACACCATATATTTT
NA 15 many TRBJ2-1 TRBV6-5 CASSYPLPAGNEQFF TGTGCCAGCAGTTACCCCCTCCCAGCGGGCAATGAGCAGTTCTTC
NA 12 many TRBJ2-1 TRBV6-4 CASSDWGPPKTF TGTGCCAGCAGTGACTGGGGACCCCCGAAGACCTTC
NA 12 many TRBJ2-5 TRBV28 CASRTQGETQYF TGTGCCAGCAGAACTCAGGGGGAGACCCAGTACTTC
NA 14 many TRBJ2-5 TRBV2 CASSATDLQETQYF TGTGCCAGCAGTGCCACCGATTTACAAGAGACCCAGTACTTC
TRBD2 14 many TRBJ2-2 TRBV2 CASSPGLVTGELFF TGTGCCAGCAGCCCGGGACTAGTGACCGGGGAGCTGTTTTTT
NA 15 many TRBJ2-6 TRBV20-1 CSARGPSSGANVLTF TGCAGTGCTAGGGGGCCGAGCTCTGGGGCCAACGTCCTGACTTTC
TRBD2 15 many TRBJ2-3 TRBV7-3 CASSLNLAATDTQYF TGTGCCAGCAGCTTAAACCTAGCGGCTACAGATACGCAGTATTTT
TRBD2 14 medium-sized TRBJ2-1 TRBV6-1 CASRGTSAYNEQFF TGTGCCAGCAGAGGGACTAGCGCCTACAATGAGCAGTTCTTC
NA 12 medium-sized TRBJ1-5 TRBV12-3/TRBV12-4 CASSSSDQPQHF TGTGCCAGCAGTTCATCGGATCAGCCCCAGCATTTT
NA 14 many TRBJ2-1 TRBV7-2 CASSLGLSPNEQFF TGTGCCAGCAGCTTAGGGCTAAGTCCAAACGAGCAGTTCTTC
NA 13 medium-sized TRBJ1-1 TRBV12-3/TRBV12-4 CASREIGDTEAFF TGTGCCAGCAGAGAGATTGGGGACACTGAAGCTTTCTTT
NA 15 medium-sized TRBJ2-5 TRBV19 CASRPDGYATETQYF TGTGCCAGTAGGCCTGACGGGTATGCCACAGAGACCCAGTACTTC
NA 16 many TRBJ1-2 TRBV10-2 CASSDPPAGANYGYTF TGCGCCAGCAGTGATCCTCCGGCCGGGGCTAACTATGGCTACACCTTC
TRBD2 18 few TRBJ2-7 TRBV28 CASSLEWLAGGTDYEQYF TGTGCCAGCAGTTTAGAATGGCTAGCGGGAGGGACAGACTACGAGCAGTACTTC
TRBD1 12 medium-sized TRBJ1-2 TRBV19 CASAQGDYGYTF TGTGCCAGCGCTCAGGGGGACTATGGCTACACCTTC
TRBD1 18 medium-sized TRBJ2-7 TRBV28 CASSYSSGPGQFFYEQYF TGTGCCAGCAGTTATTCCTCTGGGCCGGGACAGTTCTTCTACGAGCAGTACTTC
NA 16 many TRBJ1-2 TRBV3-1 CASSQGRGSTDYGYTF TGTGCCAGCAGCCAAGGTCGGGGCTCCACTGACTATGGCTACACCTTC
TRBD1 15 medium-sized TRBJ2-1 TRBV20-1 CSARDGTDYYNEQFF TGCAGTGCTAGAGATGGGACAGACTACTACAATGAGCAGTTCTTC
NA 15 many TRBJ2-1 TRBV20-1 CSASRPSGFNNEQSF TGCAGTGCTAGTCGTCCCTCGGGATTCAACAATGAGCAGTCCTTC
TRBD2 15 medium-sized TRBJ2-7 TRBV20-1 CSARDPSGSVYEQYF TGCAGTGCTAGAGATCCAAGCGGGAGTGTCTACGAGCAGTACTTC
NA 14 many TRBJ2-7 TRBV5-6 CASSLEGRSYEQYF TGTGCCAGCAGCTTGGAAGGCCGCTCCTACGAGCAGTACTTC
NA 12 many TRBJ2-5 TRBV25-1 CASRAPNGTPYF TGTGCCAGCAGGGCCCCGAACGGCACTCCGTACTTC
NA 14 medium-sized TRBJ2-7 TRBV12-3/TRBV12-4 CASSVPGRTYEQYF TGTGCCAGCAGTGTACCGGGACGGACCTACGAGCAGTACTTC
TRBD1 14 medium-sized TRBJ1-2 TRBV5-1 CASSLPGTVYGYTF TGCGCCAGCAGCCTCCCCGGGACAGTCTATGGCTACACCTTC
TRBD1 15 medium-sized TRBJ2-5 TRBV5-5 CASTDRPTGRETQYF TGTGCCAGCACCGACCGACCGACAGGGCGAGAGACCCAGTACTTC
NA 14 medium-sized TRBJ2-3 TRBV28 CASRRGLGTDTQYF TGTGCCAGCAGGAGGGGACTGGGCACAGATACGCAGTATTTT
NA 15 many TRBJ1-3 TRBV19 CASLGPVSSGNTIYF TGTGCCAGCTTAGGTCCAGTCAGCTCTGGAAACACCATATATTTT
TRBD2 16 many TRBJ2-7 TRBV10-2 CASSEWGSGPTYEQYF TGCGCCAGCAGTGAGTGGGGTAGCGGGCCGACCTACGAGCAGTACTTC
TRBD1 13 medium-sized TRBJ1-5 TRBV12-3/TRBV12-4 CASSGQGNQPQHF TGTGCCAGCAGTGGACAGGGCAATCAGCCCCAGCATTTT
NA 16 many TRBJ1-1 TRBV18 CASSPGQITGDTEAFF TGTGCCAGCTCACCAGGCCAGATCACGGGGGACACTGAAGCTTTCTTT
TRBD2 15 many TRBJ2-1 TRBV10-1 CASSLEERETSEQFF TGCGCCAGCAGCCTGGAGGAGCGGGAGACGAGTGAGCAGTTCTTC
TRBD1 14 many TRBJ1-1 TRBV7-9 CASRRATGGTEAFF TGTGCCAGCAGAAGGGCGACAGGGGGCACTGAAGCTTTCTTT
NA 16 medium-sized TRBJ2-1 TRBV5-6 CASSLDRGATYNEQFF TGTGCCAGCAGCTTGGATCGGGGGGCGACGTACAATGAGCAGTTCTTC